These 23 T cell receptor beta chains came from one sample sequenced in a study of T cells in Graves' hyperthyroidism and ophthalmopathy. TCR beta CDR3 sequences were amplified from RNA transcripts. Researchers ran a first-round RT-PCR on the TCR CDR3 using the HTBI primer set. MiXCR, run by TCRdb on the multiplex PCR reads, gives a single entry per CDR3 protein. The table records under 400,000 distinct CDR3 sequences, 15% to 19% of them present only once. Specimen: blood. The source of these receptors is a woman in her late teens or twenties with Graves' hyperthyroidism that later progressed to Graves' ophthalmopathy.

This clonotype showed up just a few times. CDR3 DNA: TGTGCCAGTAGACCGGAGCAGTTTACCTATGAGCAGTTCTTC. Translating gives CASRPEQFTYEQFF. J is TRBJ2-1 and V is TRBV19, with unresolved D. This CDR3 is built from 14 residues. V lost 6 bases and J lost 8, with 17 bases in between. CDR1 LNHDA and CDR2 SQIVND come from the germline V gene (reference sequence).

In this sample, this clonotype turned up many times. This chain uses TRBV20-1 with TRBJ2-5, with TRBD2 identical over 11 bases. This CDR3 contains 15 residues. Germline trimming cut 3 bases from V and 2 bases from J; bases unmatched to any gene: 5. Per germline, CDR1 DFQATT and CDR2 SNEGSKA (reference sequence). The CDR3 DNA reads TGCAGTGCTAGCCGACTAGCGGGGCCGCAAGAGACCCAGTACTTC. It codes for CSASRLAGPQETQYF.

The CDR3 loop is CASSLRAEQFF. In DNA form, the CDR3 reads TGTGCCAGCAGTTTAAGGGCCGAGCAGTTCTTC. The rearrangement links TRBV12-3 or TRBV12-4 to TRBJ2-1, with no clear D. The germline V and J ends were trimmed by 2 bases and 10 bases, with 6 bases remaining between them. The CDR3 sequence is 11 residues long.

This clonotype was observed many times. The CDR3 DNA sequence: TGTGCCTGGAGTGTAAACAGAATCTACGAGCAGTACTTC. As protein: CAWSVNRIYEQYF. The chain joins TRBV30 to TRBJ2-7; D remains unclear. The CDR3 is 13 amino acids. Germline CDR1 reads GTSNPN; CDR2 reads SVGIG (reference sequence). V was cut by 0 bases and J by 3 bases, with 9 bases left in between.

In its sample, this clonotype was seen many times. The chain employs TRBV20-1 and TRBJ2-2; the D is unclear. The length of the CDR3 is 13 residues. The V end was cut by 4 bases, the J end by 0 bases, with 6 bases between. Germline CDR1 and CDR2: DFQATT and SNEGSKA (reference sequence). This CDR3 is CSAMSSNTGELFF. In DNA form, the CDR3 reads TGCAGTGCTATGTCCTCGAACACCGGGGAGCTGTTTTTT.

This clonotype was detected only a few times. The chain carries TRBV20-1 and TRBJ2-7; possible D gene TRBD1, 5 bases. The CDR3 sequence is 13 residues long. Germline assignment: CDR1 DFQATT and CDR2 SNEGSKA (reference sequence). Trimming took off 6 bases at V and 0 bases at J, with 12 bases between the two ends. DNA for the CDR3: TGCAGTGCAAGACAGTTTAGCTCCTACGAGCAGTACTTC. Protein: CSARQFSSYEQYF.

This clonotype was observed many times. This chain connects TRBV5-1 to TRBJ2-7; 11 bases match TRBD2. Per the germline V gene, CDR1 is SGHRS and CDR2 is YFSETQ. V gave up 4 bases and J gave up 6 bases; unmatched junction bases: 12. This CDR3 is 16 amino acids long. CDR3 nucleotide sequence: TGCGCCAGCAGCGGGCGAGGACTAGCGGGCCCTCTCGAGCAGTACTTC. It specifies CASSGRGLAGPLEQYF.

This clonotype turned up a few times. This chain links TRBV30 with TRBJ1-4, with unresolved D. Germline loops: CDR1 GTSNPN, CDR2 SVGIG (reference sequence). With 5 bases removed from V and 4 bases from J, the gap between germline ends came to 8 bases. CDR3 length equals 12 residues. The CDR3 is CAWYGNNEKLFF. The CDR3 nucleotides are TGTGCCTGGTACGGAAATAATGAAAAACTGTTTTTT.

The chain links TRBV18 to TRBJ2-7; D may match TRBD1 or TRBD2 (5 bases each). The V and J ends lost 6 bases and 4 bases respectively, with 16 bases between them. CDR3 length equals 14 residues. CDR1 KGHSH and CDR2 LQKENI come from the germline V gene. This CDR3 is CASSARGALYEQYF. CDR3 in DNA: TGTGCCAGCTCCGCGAGGGGCGCCCTGTACGAGCAGTACTTC. Combining the CDR3 with reference TRBV18 and TRBJ2-7 gives the whole variable domain NAGVMQNPRHLVRRRGQEARLRCSPMKGHSHVYWYRQLPEEGLKFMVYLQKENIIDESGMPKERFSAEFPKEGPSILRIQQVVRGDSAAYFCASSARGALYEQYFGPGTRLTVT.

This clonotype was picked up many times. The V gene is TRBV2, the J gene TRBJ2-7, with 7 bases matching TRBD1. Germline V gene sequence: CDR1 SNHLY, CDR2 FYNNEI. Trimming took 8 bases from V and 3 from J; bases not matched to a gene: 10. The CDR3 loop spans 14 amino acids. The CDR3 DNA reads TGTGCCAGCTCACGGGACAGAGCCTTCTACGAGCAGTACTTC. Translated, it gives CASSRDRAFYEQYF.

This clonotype was detected ten times or more. The rearrangement uses TRBV6-1 and TRBJ1-2; perhaps TRBD1 as D (5 bases). The V end lost 4 bases, the J end lost 4 bases, and 7 bases lay between the germline ends. CDR1 is MNHNS and CDR2 is SASEGT in the germline V gene. CDR3 length equals 12 residues. The CDR3: CASSGGGYGYTF. CDR3 sequence (DNA): TGTGCCAGCAGTGGTGGGGGCTATGGCTACACCTTC.

This clonotype was counted at least ten times. For the CDR3, the DNA is TGTGCCAGCAGTCCCTCGTCGCGTTTGGACGAGCAGTACTTC. This gives the protein CASSPSSRLDEQYF. The chain employs TRBV28 and TRBJ2-7; D not resolved. The V end lost 5 bases, the J end lost 5 bases, and 16 bases lay between the germline ends. The CDR3 is 14 amino acids. Germline CDR1 is MDHEN and CDR2 is SYDVKM.

This clonotype was observed at least ten times. The chain joins TRBV28 to TRBJ2-7; 10 bases agree with TRBD1. V lost 1 base and J lost 6; bases outside the gene matches: 9. This CDR3 is built from 16 residues. Germline V lookup: CDR1 MDHEN, CDR2 SYDVKM. The CDR3 sequence: CASSLSGQGDPREQYF. CDR3 sequence (DNA): TGTGCCAGCAGTTTATCTGGACAGGGGGACCCGCGCGAGCAGTACTTC.

This clonotype came up many times. The chain combines TRBV5-1 with TRBJ2-2; 7 bases match TRBD2. The germline V gene has CDR1 SGHRS and CDR2 YFSETQ. The V segment lost 5 bases and the J segment 0 bases; nucleotides outside the gene matches: 4. CDR3 length equals 15 residues. In DNA, the CDR3 is TGCGCCAGCAGTCGGGACTATACGAACACCGGGGAGCTGTTTTTT. Translated: CASSRDYTNTGELFF.

V is TRBV19 and J is TRBJ2-3, with D maybe TRBD1 (6 bases). V dropped 5 bases and J dropped 2 bases, with 11 bases sitting between them. CDR1 is LNHDA, CDR2 SQIVND, per germline (reference sequence). The CDR3 has 14 amino acids. The CDR3 here is CASSQQGITDTQYF. The CDR3, as DNA: TGTGCCAGTAGTCAACAGGGCATCACAGATACGCAGTATTTT.

As for this clonotype: One base away lies a much larger clone, so this may be a sequencing read error. The rearrangement uses TRBV28 and TRBJ2-1, with D tentatively TRBD1 (6 bases). CDR1 is MDHEN and CDR2 is SYDVKM in the germline V gene. V was trimmed by 4 bases and J by 10 bases, leaving 17 bases between them. This CDR3 contains 14 residues. CDR3 sequence reads: CASSSSRQVPEQFF. The CDR3 DNA reads as TGTGCCAGCAGTTCCTCCCGACAGGTGCCCGAGCAGTTCTTC.

This sequence joins TRBV6-1 and TRBJ2-1; 8 nucleotides match TRBD2. Losses at the gene ends were 7 bases for V and 11 bases for J; bases not matched to a gene: 13. Germline CDR1 is MNHNS and CDR2 is SASEGT. The CDR3 is 14 residues long. This chain's CDR3 is CASKGGSGTSQQFF. CDR3 nucleotides: TGTGCCAGCAAAGGAGGTAGCGGGACCTCCCAGCAGTTCTTC.

This clonotype occurred many times. V is TRBV27 and J is TRBJ2-1, with D tentatively TRBD2 (5 bases). Per germline, CDR1 MNHEY and CDR2 SMNVEV (reference sequence). V lost 8 bases and J lost 9, with 14 bases in between. The length of the CDR3 is 12 residues. The CDR3 region is CASGETWAEQFF. CDR3 in DNA: TGTGCCAGCGGGGAGACTTGGGCTGAGCAGTTCTTC.

This clonotype showed up many times. The V and J genes are TRBV15 and TRBJ1-5, with unresolved D. Trimming pared 0 bases from V and 2 bases from J, leaving 8 bases between. CDR3 length equals 15 residues. Germline lookup yields CDR1 LNHNV and CDR2 YYDKDF (reference sequence). CDR3 in DNA: TGTGCCACCAGCAGAGATCGGGGTCGCAATCAGCCCCAGCATTTT. Amino acids: CATSRDRGRNQPQHF.

As regards this clonotype: The junction does not match germline at one end; this may be a read error. The gene calls are TRBV30 and TRBJ2-1; 7 bases map to TRBD1. CDR3 size: 15 residues. The germline gives CDR1 GTSNPN, CDR2 SVGIG (reference sequence). DNA for the CDR3: TGTGCCTGGAGTTTGGGACAGAGCTCCCACAATGAGCAGTTCTTC. Protein product: CAWSLGQSSHNEQFF.

This clonotype showed up many times. This sequence joins TRBV27 and TRBJ1-4; D gene ambiguous. V was shortened by 1 base and J by 3 bases, with 6 bases between the two germline ends. CDR3 size: 14 residues. Germline V CDR1 and CDR2: MNHEY, SMNVEV (reference sequence). CDR3 nucleotide sequence: TGTGCCAGCAGTTTATACGGACCTAATGAAAAACTGTTTTTT. It translates to CASSLYGPNEKLFF.

Many counts were recorded for this clonotype. The rearrangement joins TRBV30 to TRBJ2-7; D possibly corresponds to TRBD1 (5 bases). Deletions cut 5 bases from V and 1 base from J, with 9 bases between. Per the germline V gene, CDR1 is GTSNPN and CDR2 is SVGIG (reference sequence). The CDR3 length is 12 residues. The CDR3 DNA reads TGTGCCTGGGGACAAACATCCTACGAGCAGTACTTC. Amino acid sequence: CAWGQTSYEQYF.

This clonotype was detected only a few times. The rearrangement uses TRBV20-1 and TRBJ2-1; the D gene is possibly TRBD1 (5 bases). The CDR3 totals 13 residues. V gave up 4 bases and J gave up 5 bases, with 12 bases separating them. Germline CDR1 is DFQATT and CDR2 is SNEGSKA (reference sequence). The CDR3 nucleotides are TGCAGTGCTAATCAGGACATAGACAATGAGCAGTTCTTC. Its translation: CSANQDIDNEQFF.